This is a list of T cell receptor beta chains from one sample in a study of molecular identifiers for immune sequencing clone quantification. TCRdb re-called the PCR reads through MiXCR, storing one row per CDR3 protein. The sample yields more than 450,000 distinct CDR3 sequences, around 23% seen once. The material sequenced was naive CD8+ T cells from blood, with Jurkat cell RNA spiked in. These TCRs come from a human donor in good health. Some libraries in this study had Jurkat cell RNA spiked in. CDR3s include the opening cysteine and the closing phenylalanine or tryptophan. D genes are given only for firm matches. Clone sizes are given selectively: once, few, many, or a class where the clone is expanded.

CDR3 DNA: TGTGCCAGCTCGACAGGGAAGTACGAGCAGTACTTC; CDR3 protein: CASSTGKYEQYF; J gene: TRBJ2-7; V gene: TRBV27; clone size: NA; D gene: TRBD1
CDR3 DNA: TGTGCAAGTCGCGTAAGCTGTGGCTACACCTTC; CDR3 protein: CASRVSCGYTF; J gene: TRBJ1-2; V gene: TRBV12-2; clone size: few; D gene: NA
CDR3 DNA: TGTGCCAGCAGTTTAGGGCCAGGGGGGCGCCCCTATGGCTACACCTTC; CDR3 protein: CASSLGPGGRPYGYTF; J gene: TRBJ1-2; V gene: TRBV12-3/TRBV12-4; clone size: NA; D gene: TRBD1
CDR3 DNA: TGCGCCAGCAGCCTGGGACAGGGTGACACTGAAGCTTTCTTT; CDR3 protein: CASSLGQGDTEAFF; J gene: TRBJ1-1; V gene: TRBV7-9; clone size: many; D gene: TRBD1
CDR3 DNA: TGTGCCAGTGACGGACAGGGAAGCGGGGAGCTGTTTTTT; CDR3 protein: CASDGQGSGELFF; J gene: TRBJ2-2; V gene: TRBV19; clone size: many; D gene: TRBD1
CDR3 DNA: TGTGCCAGCAGCTTAGGGTATCAGCCCCAGCATTTT; CDR3 protein: CASSLGYQPQHF; J gene: TRBJ1-5; V gene: TRBV13; clone size: many; D gene: NA
CDR3 DNA: TGTGCCAGCAGCTGGGACAGGGGCCCTGGTTCACCCCTCCACTTT; CDR3 protein: CASSWDRGPGSPLHF; J gene: TRBJ1-6; V gene: TRBV5-6; clone size: few; D gene: TRBD1
CDR3 DNA: TGCGCCAGCAGCTACCTAGGGCTAGCGGGAGGACTTAACAATGAGCACTTCTTC; CDR3 protein: CASSYLGLAGGLNNEHFF; J gene: TRBJ2-1; V gene: TRBV5-1; clone size: NA; D gene: TRBD2
CDR3 DNA: TGTGCCAGTAGTACCGGTATTTGGGAGGGAAAGGGGAATGAGCAGTTCTTC; CDR3 protein: CASSTGIWEGKGNEQFF; J gene: TRBJ2-1; V gene: TRBV19; clone size: NA; D gene: TRBD2
CDR3 DNA: TGTGCCAGCAGCCCAGCACAGGGACGGGGCGGGGAGCTGTTTTTT; CDR3 protein: CASSPAQGRGGELFF; J gene: TRBJ2-2; V gene: TRBV3-1; clone size: few; D gene: NA
CDR3 DNA: TGTGCCAGCAGCCTCACCGCAACTAATGAAAAACTGTTTTTT; CDR3 protein: CASSLTATNEKLFF; J gene: TRBJ1-4; V gene: TRBV27; clone size: many; D gene: NA
CDR3 DNA: TGTGCCAGCAGTTACCAGGGATCTAGCAATCAGCCCCAGCATTTT; CDR3 protein: CASSYQGSSNQPQHF; J gene: TRBJ1-5; V gene: TRBV28; clone size: many; D gene: NA
CDR3 DNA: TGTGCCAGCAGTAACAGGGTACCCCATCAGCCCCAGCATTTT; CDR3 protein: CASSNRVPHQPQHF; J gene: TRBJ1-5; V gene: TRBV27; clone size: many; D gene: NA
CDR3 DNA: TGCAGTGCTAGAGATTATGGGGGGGGGCCGGACGAGCAGTACTTC; CDR3 protein: CSARDYGGGPDEQYF; J gene: TRBJ2-7; V gene: TRBV20-1; clone size: NA; D gene: NA
CDR3 DNA: TGTGCCAGCAGTTACGAGGGCGGGGGGGGAGAGACCCAGTACTTC; CDR3 protein: CASSYEGGGGETQYF; J gene: TRBJ2-5; V gene: TRBV6-6; clone size: NA; D gene: TRBD2
CDR3 DNA: TGTGCCAGCAGTTTTTTCGGCGGGAACACCGGGGAGCTGTTTTTT; CDR3 protein: CASSFFGGNTGELFF; J gene: TRBJ2-2; V gene: TRBV28; clone size: NA; D gene: NA
CDR3 DNA: TGTGCCAGCAGTGCTGTGGGGGGGTTGAACACTGAAGCTTTCTTT; CDR3 protein: CASSAVGGLNTEAFF; J gene: TRBJ1-1; V gene: TRBV7-6; clone size: NA; D gene: NA
CDR3 DNA: TGCGCCAGCAGCCAAGCACGGATCTCTGGGGCCAACGTCCTGACTTTC; CDR3 protein: CASSQARISGANVLTF; J gene: TRBJ2-6; V gene: TRBV4-3; clone size: many; D gene: NA
CDR3 DNA: TGTGCCTGGAGCAGGGGAATCCACGAGCAGTACTTC; CDR3 protein: CAWSRGIHEQYF; J gene: TRBJ2-7; V gene: TRBV30; clone size: NA; D gene: NA
CDR3 DNA: TGTGCCAGCAGTCCCGGACAGGATTACACAGATACGCAGTATTTT; CDR3 protein: CASSPGQDYTDTQYF; J gene: TRBJ2-3; V gene: TRBV6-2/TRBV6-3; clone size: NA; D gene: TRBD1
CDR3 DNA: TGTGCCAGCAGTCTAAACCTTCCGCCCGGGCCCAACACTGAAGCTTTCTTT; CDR3 protein: CASSLNLPPGPNTEAFF; J gene: TRBJ1-1; V gene: TRBV6-5; clone size: few; D gene: NA
CDR3 DNA: TGTGCCAGCAGTTACATGGATTCACCCCTCCACTTT; CDR3 protein: CASSYMDSPLHF; J gene: TRBJ1-6; V gene: TRBV6-2/TRBV6-3; clone size: many; D gene: NA
CDR3 DNA: TGTGCCAGTAGTACCGGACTAGGCTACGAGCAGTACTTC; CDR3 protein: CASSTGLGYEQYF; J gene: TRBJ2-7; V gene: TRBV19; clone size: few; D gene: TRBD2
CDR3 DNA: TGTGCCAGCAGCCATTTAACCGGGACCCTCGTAGAGGCTTTCTTT; CDR3 protein: CASSHLTGTLVEAFF; J gene: TRBJ1-1; V gene: TRBV7-9; clone size: NA; D gene: NA
CDR3 DNA: TGTGCCAGCAGTAGCGGGGGGGTCGACGAGCGGTACTTC; CDR3 protein: CASSSGGVDERYF; J gene: TRBJ2-7; V gene: TRBV9; clone size: NA; D gene: TRBD2
CDR3 DNA: TGCGCCAGCAACCCGAGGGGCGGCGGGCCAAGATGTGAAAAACTGTTTTTT; CDR3 protein: CASNPRGGGPRCEKLFF; J gene: TRBJ1-4; V gene: TRBV23-1; clone size: NA; D gene: NA
CDR3 DNA: TGTGCCAGCAGTTTGACAGGGGACATTCAGTACTTC; CDR3 protein: CASSLTGDIQYF; J gene: TRBJ2-4; V gene: TRBV12-3/TRBV12-4; clone size: NA; D gene: TRBD1
CDR3 DNA: TGTGCCAGTGCCGGGACAGGCGCACCCTACGAGCAGTACTTC; CDR3 protein: CASAGTGAPYEQYF; J gene: TRBJ2-7; V gene: TRBV7-9; clone size: many; D gene: TRBD1